This T cell receptor beta chain comes out of a study of cytomegalovirus exposure and HLA in healthy donors. V gave up 0 bases and J gave up 0 bases, with 9 bases separating them. In germline, CDR1 is MNHNS, CDR2 SASEGT. This CDR3 has 16 residues. These donors counted as nominally healthy when sampled, but unrecorded immune exposures were likely. The PCR had 60 Vbeta and 13 Jbeta primers. Generated by immunoSEQ multiplex PCR, the TCRdb table keeps only in-frame clones and is missing some. This table holds about 160,000 clones, 80% found once. The table lists this clone with a few counts. The sequence came from a woman between 50 and 59 years old in good health and CMV-seronegative. Sequenced sample: PBMCs. This sequence joins TRBV6-1 and TRBJ1-3; the D is unclear. The CDR3: CASSEAAAVSGNTIYF. The CDR3, as DNA: TGTGCCAGCAGTGAAGCTGCGGCGGTCTCTGGAAACACCATATATTTT.